A selection of T cell receptor beta chains follows, all from one sample in a study of human T cells and chemical hapten exposure. TCRdb redid the calling of the RACE reads with MiXCR, one entry per CDR3 protein. The repertoire consists of 80,000 to 100,000 distinct CDR3 sequences, with 9.5% to 15% occurring once and the leading ten covering approximately 2%. The sequencing used whole blood, collected in connection with sensitization to the hapten diphenylcyclopropenone (DPC). These receptors came from a woman in her thirties or forties with alopecia areata. Some clones in this sample may be carry-over from other donors' samples. Both conserved end residues are trimmed from each CDR3. Fields, in order: J gene, clone size, V gene, CDR3 protein. A clone size is listed for some rows: how often the clone was seen (once, few, many), or a class if it is expanded.

j_call: TRBJ2-7
clone_size: NA
v_call: TRBV27
cdr3_aa: ASRKSGGDEQY

j_call: TRBJ1-1
clone_size: few
v_call: TRBV5-6
cdr3_aa: ASSFDPGLSNTEAF

j_call: TRBJ2-1
clone_size: NA
v_call: TRBV10-3
cdr3_aa: AISPGLGEWGSYNEQF

j_call: TRBJ2-3
clone_size: few
v_call: TRBV12-3/TRBV12-4
cdr3_aa: ASSIGTSGGSTDTQY

j_call: TRBJ2-1
clone_size: NA
v_call: TRBV28
cdr3_aa: ASSLRWGYNEQF

j_call: TRBJ2-7
clone_size: NA
v_call: TRBV27
cdr3_aa: ASSARGTPFEQY

j_call: TRBJ2-1
clone_size: NA
v_call: TRBV20-1
cdr3_aa: SARRSYNEQF

j_call: TRBJ1-5
clone_size: NA
v_call: TRBV12-3/TRBV12-4
cdr3_aa: ASSFDQGTNQPQH

j_call: TRBJ2-7
clone_size: NA
v_call: TRBV29-1
cdr3_aa: SVDASGSYEQY

j_call: TRBJ2-3
clone_size: NA
v_call: TRBV29-1
cdr3_aa: SVTPEEGYTDTQY

j_call: TRBJ2-5
clone_size: few
v_call: TRBV9
cdr3_aa: ASSTSGSQETQY

j_call: TRBJ1-5
clone_size: NA
v_call: TRBV24-1
cdr3_aa: ATSDPNRRNQPQH

j_call: TRBJ2-7
clone_size: many
v_call: TRBV28
cdr3_aa: ASSLGSSGGYEQY

j_call: TRBJ2-7
clone_size: many
v_call: TRBV20-1
cdr3_aa: SAKELADPYEQY

j_call: TRBJ2-1
clone_size: many
v_call: TRBV7-3
cdr3_aa: ASSFVAGGPNEQF

j_call: TRBJ2-4
clone_size: few
v_call: TRBV6-1
cdr3_aa: ASRGTGGIQY

j_call: TRBJ1-4
clone_size: NA
v_call: TRBV28
cdr3_aa: ASSRTPRNEKLF

j_call: TRBJ1-4
clone_size: few
v_call: TRBV6-1
cdr3_aa: ASSFPGQGDEKLF

j_call: TRBJ1-1
clone_size: NA
v_call: TRBV18
cdr3_aa: ASSGSRENTEAF

j_call: TRBJ2-7
clone_size: NA
v_call: TRBV25-1
cdr3_aa: ASSALDSYEQY

j_call: TRBJ2-1
clone_size: NA
v_call: TRBV11-2
cdr3_aa: ASSFLVNEQF

j_call: TRBJ2-7
clone_size: few
v_call: TRBV12-3/TRBV12-4
cdr3_aa: ASTPRGTGEQY

j_call: TRBJ2-7
clone_size: many
v_call: TRBV7-9
cdr3_aa: ASSLAPLSEQY

j_call: TRBJ2-4
clone_size: few
v_call: TRBV7-9
cdr3_aa: ASSGLAGGTLAKNIQY

j_call: TRBJ2-3
clone_size: NA
v_call: TRBV21-1
cdr3_aa: ASSKAGAGFLLFTDTQY

j_call: TRBJ2-7
clone_size: few
v_call: TRBV5-4
cdr3_aa: ASSFRVTPYEQY

j_call: TRBJ2-7
clone_size: few
v_call: TRBV20-1
cdr3_aa: SAGLAGDSYEQY

j_call: TRBJ1-5
clone_size: once
v_call: TRBV27
cdr3_aa: ASSLRGLGQPQH

j_call: TRBJ2-7
clone_size: NA
v_call: TRBV18
cdr3_aa: ASSSGEGEQY

j_call: TRBJ2-1
clone_size: NA
v_call: TRBV7-6
cdr3_aa: ASSLEYEQF

j_call: TRBJ2-1
clone_size: few
v_call: TRBV18
cdr3_aa: ASSPGTGGSEQF

j_call: TRBJ2-1
clone_size: NA
v_call: TRBV28
cdr3_aa: ASRKSWGTSGRTEQF

j_call: TRBJ2-3
clone_size: many
v_call: TRBV7-2
cdr3_aa: ASGVSGSGYHTQY

j_call: TRBJ2-7
clone_size: NA
v_call: TRBV7-8
cdr3_aa: ASSSRRLVGYEQY

j_call: TRBJ2-7
clone_size: few
v_call: TRBV29-1
cdr3_aa: SVGPSSYEQY

j_call: TRBJ2-7
clone_size: NA
v_call: TRBV28
cdr3_aa: ASSFQPSGVSYEQY

j_call: TRBJ1-6
clone_size: NA
v_call: TRBV27
cdr3_aa: ASWGGYNSPLH

j_call: TRBJ2-5
clone_size: NA
v_call: TRBV20-1
cdr3_aa: SARRGQETQY

j_call: TRBJ1-6
clone_size: many
v_call: TRBV4-2
cdr3_aa: ASSQGDRARNSPLH